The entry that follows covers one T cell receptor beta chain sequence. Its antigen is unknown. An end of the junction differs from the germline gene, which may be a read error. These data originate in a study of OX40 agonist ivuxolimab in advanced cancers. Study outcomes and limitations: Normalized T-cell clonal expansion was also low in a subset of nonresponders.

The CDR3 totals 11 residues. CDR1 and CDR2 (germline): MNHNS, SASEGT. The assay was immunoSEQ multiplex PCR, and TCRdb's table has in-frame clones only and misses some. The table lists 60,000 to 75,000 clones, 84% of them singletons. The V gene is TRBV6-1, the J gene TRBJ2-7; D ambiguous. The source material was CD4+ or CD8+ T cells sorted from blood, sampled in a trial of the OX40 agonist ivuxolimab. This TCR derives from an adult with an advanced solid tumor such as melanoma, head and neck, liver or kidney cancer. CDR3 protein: CASREGREQYF. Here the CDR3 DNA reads TGTGCCAGCAGAGAAGGCCGCGAGCAGTACTTC.